This T cell receptor beta chain emerged from a study of blood T cell repertoires in COVID-19. CDR1 SGHDT and CDR2 YYEEEE come from the germline V gene. The ends were cut back, 4 bases at V and 6 bases at J, with 14 bases in the middle. The CDR3 covers 13 residues. Method: immunoSEQ multiplex PCR; TCRdb's copy keeps in-frame clones and lacks some. The sample includes roughly 87,000 clones, about 79% of them seen just once. Sequencing input: peripheral blood. V usage is TRBV5-6 and J usage is TRBJ2-7; perhaps TRBD1 as D (6 bases). The clonotype comes from a woman aged 45-59 years with acute or convalescent COVID-19. The CDR3 DNA reads TGTGCCAGCAGCATGACTCAGGGGTCCGAGCAGTACTTC. Translated: CASSMTQGSEQYF.